Listed below are T cell receptor beta chains from one sample, sequenced in a study of T cells in Graves' hyperthyroidism and ophthalmopathy. In TCRdb, the multiplex PCR reads were re-called with MiXCR into one record per CDR3 protein. The table lists hundreds of thousands of distinct CDR3 sequences, roughly 14% of them singletons. The sequencing sample was made of blood. Receptors were obtained from a middle-aged woman with Graves' ophthalmopathy. CDR3s leave out the opening cysteine and the closing phenylalanine or tryptophan. The D gene is left open where the match is weak.

v_call: TRBV2; d_call: NA; j_call: TRBJ2-5; cdr3_aa: ASSATMYQETQY
v_call: TRBV27; d_call: TRBD1; j_call: TRBJ2-7; cdr3_aa: ASSLSTGAHYEQY
v_call: TRBV12-3/TRBV12-4; d_call: TRBD1; j_call: TRBJ1-1; cdr3_aa: ASSLYGTGEAEAF
v_call: TRBV12-3/TRBV12-4; d_call: NA; j_call: TRBJ2-5; cdr3_aa: ASSFGRRKKTQY
v_call: TRBV27; d_call: NA; j_call: TRBJ2-7; cdr3_aa: ASSPRAGSSYEQY
v_call: TRBV27; d_call: NA; j_call: TRBJ2-7; cdr3_aa: ASRHTRLGEQY
v_call: TRBV20-1; d_call: NA; j_call: TRBJ1-1; cdr3_aa: SARDDSEAF
v_call: TRBV7-6; d_call: TRBD2; j_call: TRBJ2-3; cdr3_aa: ASSGTSGRGNTQY
v_call: TRBV12-3/TRBV12-4; d_call: NA; j_call: TRBJ2-7; cdr3_aa: ASSPGVWKQY
v_call: TRBV20-1; d_call: TRBD2; j_call: TRBJ2-5; cdr3_aa: SAREPIAGLEETQY
v_call: TRBV27; d_call: NA; j_call: TRBJ2-7; cdr3_aa: ASSLVGGRRTYEQY
v_call: TRBV12-3/TRBV12-4; d_call: TRBD1; j_call: TRBJ1-2; cdr3_aa: ASTQTGVGYT
v_call: TRBV12-3/TRBV12-4; d_call: NA; j_call: TRBJ1-2; cdr3_aa: ASSSGTYGYT
v_call: TRBV7-2; d_call: NA; j_call: TRBJ1-1; cdr3_aa: ASSGPGENTEAF
v_call: TRBV29-1; d_call: TRBD2; j_call: TRBJ2-7; cdr3_aa: SVEGLAENTGEQY
v_call: TRBV28; d_call: NA; j_call: TRBJ2-7; cdr3_aa: ASRFANPLYEQY